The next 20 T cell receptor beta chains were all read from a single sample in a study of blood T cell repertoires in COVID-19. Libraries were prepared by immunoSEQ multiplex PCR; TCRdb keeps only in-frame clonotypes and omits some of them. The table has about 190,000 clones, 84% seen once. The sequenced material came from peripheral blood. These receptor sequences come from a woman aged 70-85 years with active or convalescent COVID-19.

This CDR3 is CASSSLAGWNTGELFF. CDR3 nucleotides: TGTGCCAGCTCATCGCTAGCGGGATGGAACACCGGGGAGCTGTTTTTT. The V call is TRBV18, the J call TRBJ2-2, with 9 bases identical to TRBD2. The V gene end was trimmed by 5 bases and the J gene end by 1 base; junction bases not matched to a gene: 5. The CDR3 runs 16 residues. Per the germline V gene, CDR1 is KGHSH and CDR2 is LQKENI.

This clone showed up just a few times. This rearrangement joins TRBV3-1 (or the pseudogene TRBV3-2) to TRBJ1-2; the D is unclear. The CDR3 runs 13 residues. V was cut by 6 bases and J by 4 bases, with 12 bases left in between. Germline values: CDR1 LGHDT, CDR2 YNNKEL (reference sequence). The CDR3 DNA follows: TGTGCCAGCAGACCCGAAGCCTCCTATGGCTACACCTTC. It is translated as CASRPEASYGYTF.

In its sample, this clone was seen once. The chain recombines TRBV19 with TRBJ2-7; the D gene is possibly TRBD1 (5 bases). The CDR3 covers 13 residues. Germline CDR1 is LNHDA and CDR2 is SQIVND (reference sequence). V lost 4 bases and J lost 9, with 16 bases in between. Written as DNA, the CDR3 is TGTGCCAGTAGTACCAGGGTCCAGGTTGGGCAGTACTTC. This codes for CASSTRVQVGQYF.

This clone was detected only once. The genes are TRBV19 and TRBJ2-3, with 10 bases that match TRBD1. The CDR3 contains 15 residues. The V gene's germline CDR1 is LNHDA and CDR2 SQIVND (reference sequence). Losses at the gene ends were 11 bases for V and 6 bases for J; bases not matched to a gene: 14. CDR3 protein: CACGPGTGAGDTQYF. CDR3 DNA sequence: TGTGCCTGCGGCCCCGGGACAGGGGCAGGGGATACGCAGTATTTT.

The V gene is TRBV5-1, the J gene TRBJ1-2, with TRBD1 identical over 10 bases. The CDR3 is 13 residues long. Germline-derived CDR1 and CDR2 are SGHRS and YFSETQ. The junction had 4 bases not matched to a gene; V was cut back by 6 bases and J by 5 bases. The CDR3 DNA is TGCGCCAGCAAGGGACAGGGGCCGTATGGCTACACCTTC. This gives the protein CASKGQGPYGYTF.

The CDR3 DNA is TGTGCCAGTACCGATCGGGCGGGAGGGGTCGATGAGCAGTTCTTC. Its translation: CASTDRAGGVDEQFF. V is TRBV19 and J is TRBJ2-1, with TRBD2 identical over 9 bases. The V segment lost 7 bases and the J segment 8 bases; nucleotides outside the gene matches: 12. The CDR3 runs to 15 residues. The germline V gene has CDR1 LNHDA and CDR2 SQIVND (reference sequence). Combining the CDR3 with reference TRBV19 and TRBJ2-1 gives the whole variable domain DGGITQSPKYLFRKEGQNVTLSCEQNLNHDAMYWYRQDPGQGLRLIYYSQIVNDFQKGDIAEGYSVSREKKESFPLTVTSAQKNPTAFYLCASTDRAGGVDEQFFGPGTRLTVL.

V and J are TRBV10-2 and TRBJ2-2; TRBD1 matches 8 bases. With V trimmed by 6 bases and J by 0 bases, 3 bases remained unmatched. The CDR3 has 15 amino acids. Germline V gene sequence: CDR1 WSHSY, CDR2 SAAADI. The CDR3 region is CASRRQGPNTGELFF. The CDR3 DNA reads TGCGCCAGCAGGCGACAGGGGCCGAACACCGGGGAGCTGTTTTTT.

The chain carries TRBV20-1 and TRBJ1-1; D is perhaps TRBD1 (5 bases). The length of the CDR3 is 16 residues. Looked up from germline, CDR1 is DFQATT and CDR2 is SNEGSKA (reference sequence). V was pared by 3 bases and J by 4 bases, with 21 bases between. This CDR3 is CSASRVRGYEGTEAFF. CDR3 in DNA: TGCAGTGCTAGTCGGGTAAGGGGCTACGAAGGCACTGAAGCTTTCTTT.

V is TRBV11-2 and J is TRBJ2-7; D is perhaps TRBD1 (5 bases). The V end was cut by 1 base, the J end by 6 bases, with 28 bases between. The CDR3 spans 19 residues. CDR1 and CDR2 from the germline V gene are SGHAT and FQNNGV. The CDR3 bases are TGTGCCAGCAGCTTAGGACGACCGTGGGGCCACCCTCCTACATCCGAGCAGTACTTC. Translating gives CASSLGRPWGHPPTSEQYF.

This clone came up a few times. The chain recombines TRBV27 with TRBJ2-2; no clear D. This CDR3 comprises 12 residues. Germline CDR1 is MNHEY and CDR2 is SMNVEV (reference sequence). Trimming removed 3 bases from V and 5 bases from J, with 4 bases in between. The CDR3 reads CASSFLTGELFF. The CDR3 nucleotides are TGTGCCAGCAGTTTCCTAACCGGGGAGCTGTTTTTT.

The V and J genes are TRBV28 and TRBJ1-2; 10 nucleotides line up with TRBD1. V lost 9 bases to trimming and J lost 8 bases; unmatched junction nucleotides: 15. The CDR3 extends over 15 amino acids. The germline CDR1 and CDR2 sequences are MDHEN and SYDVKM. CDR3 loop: CASLGQGFSRGGYTF. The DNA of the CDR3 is TGTGCCAGTTTGGGACAGGGGTTTTCCAGAGGCGGCTACACCTTC.

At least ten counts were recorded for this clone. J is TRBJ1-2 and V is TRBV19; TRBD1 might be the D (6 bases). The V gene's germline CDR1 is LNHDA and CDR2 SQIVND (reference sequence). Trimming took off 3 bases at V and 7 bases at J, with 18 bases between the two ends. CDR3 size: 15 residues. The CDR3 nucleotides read TGTGCCAGTAGTATGGATGGGGGCGTCGGTGGTGGCTACACCTTC. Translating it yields CASSMDGGVGGGYTF.

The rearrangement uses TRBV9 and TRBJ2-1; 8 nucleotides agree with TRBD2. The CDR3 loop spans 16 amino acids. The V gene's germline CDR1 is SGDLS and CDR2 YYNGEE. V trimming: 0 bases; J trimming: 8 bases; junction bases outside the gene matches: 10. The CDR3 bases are TGTGCCAGCAGCGTAGCTCCGGGAGGGCTTTCCGATGAGCAGTTCTTC. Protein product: CASSVAPGGLSDEQFF.

CDR3 loop: CASSQQGQTRAEQFF. The DNA for the CDR3 is TGCGCCAGCAGTCAGCAGGGACAGACTCGTGCTGAGCAGTTCTTC. J is TRBJ2-1 and V is TRBV23-1; 7 nucleotides agree with TRBD1. TRBV23-1 carries the ORF label, with uncertain function. CDR3 length: 15 amino acids. With V trimmed by 3 bases and J by 9 bases, 11 bases remained unmatched.

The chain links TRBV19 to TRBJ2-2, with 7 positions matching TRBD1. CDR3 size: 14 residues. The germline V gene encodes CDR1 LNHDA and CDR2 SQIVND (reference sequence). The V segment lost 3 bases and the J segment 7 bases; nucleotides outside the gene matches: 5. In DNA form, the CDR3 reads TGTGCCAGTAGTATTACAGGGGTTTACGGGGAGCTGTTTTTT. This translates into CASSITGVYGELFF.

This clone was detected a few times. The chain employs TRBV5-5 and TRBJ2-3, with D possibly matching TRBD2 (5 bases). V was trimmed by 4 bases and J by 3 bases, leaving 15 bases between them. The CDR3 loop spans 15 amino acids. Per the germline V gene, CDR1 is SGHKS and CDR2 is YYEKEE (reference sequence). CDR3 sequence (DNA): TGTGCCAGCAGCCTCTCCGGGGTCCCTACAGATACGCAGTATTTT. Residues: CASSLSGVPTDTQYF.

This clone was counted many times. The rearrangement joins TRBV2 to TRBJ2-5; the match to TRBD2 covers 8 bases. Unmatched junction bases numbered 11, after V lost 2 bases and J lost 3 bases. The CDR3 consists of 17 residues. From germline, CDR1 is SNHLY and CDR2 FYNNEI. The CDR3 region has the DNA TGTGCCAGCAGTGAACCCTGGCTAGCGGGTGGTAAAGAGACCCAGTACTTC. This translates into CASSEPWLAGGKETQYF.

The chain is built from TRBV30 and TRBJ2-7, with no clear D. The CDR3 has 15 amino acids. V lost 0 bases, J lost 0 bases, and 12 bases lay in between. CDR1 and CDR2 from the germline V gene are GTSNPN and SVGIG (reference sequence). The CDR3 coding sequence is TGTGCCTGGAGTGTATTTACAGTAAGCTCCTACGAGCAGTACTTC. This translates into CAWSVFTVSSYEQYF.

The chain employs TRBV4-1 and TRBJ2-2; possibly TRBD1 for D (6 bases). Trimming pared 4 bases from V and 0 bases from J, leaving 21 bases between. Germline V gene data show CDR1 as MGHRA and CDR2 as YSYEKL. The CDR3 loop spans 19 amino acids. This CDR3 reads CASSLKVGLGASNTGELFF. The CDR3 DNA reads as TGCGCCAGCAGCCTTAAAGTTGGGCTGGGGGCCTCGAACACCGGGGAGCTGTTTTTT.

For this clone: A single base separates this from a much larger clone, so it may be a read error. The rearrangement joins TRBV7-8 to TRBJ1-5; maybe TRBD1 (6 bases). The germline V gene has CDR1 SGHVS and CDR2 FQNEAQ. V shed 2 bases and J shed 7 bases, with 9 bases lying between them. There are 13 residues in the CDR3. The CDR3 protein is CASSLQQGQPQHF. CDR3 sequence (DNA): TGTGCCAGCAGCTTACAACAGGGCCAGCCCCAGCATTTT.